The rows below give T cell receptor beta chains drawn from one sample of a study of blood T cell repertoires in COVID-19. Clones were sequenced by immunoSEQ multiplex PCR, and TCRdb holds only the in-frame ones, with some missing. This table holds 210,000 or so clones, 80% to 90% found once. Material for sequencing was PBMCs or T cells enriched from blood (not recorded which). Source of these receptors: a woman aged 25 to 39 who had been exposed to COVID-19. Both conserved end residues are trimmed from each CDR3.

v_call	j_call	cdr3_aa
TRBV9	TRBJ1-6	ASSARQGTPLH
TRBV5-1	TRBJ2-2	ASSLILAGLLANTGELF
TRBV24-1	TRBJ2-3	ATSDVRQGGVDTQY
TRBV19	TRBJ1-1	ASSIDILPRGAF
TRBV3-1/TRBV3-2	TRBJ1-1	ASSQEPGGNTEAF
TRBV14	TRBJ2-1	ASSRRRAGGHNEQF
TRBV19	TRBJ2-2	ASKILGGQGKTGELF
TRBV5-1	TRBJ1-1	ASRKGVGQVQTEAF
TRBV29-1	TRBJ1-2	SVEESRVYGYT
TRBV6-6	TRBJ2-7	ASSLPRQGAGEQY
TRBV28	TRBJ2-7	ASRGDRGGYEQY